This record covers a single T cell receptor beta chain. Its antigen is not known. One junction end disagrees with the germline gene, perhaps due to a read error. The data were obtained in a study of tumor-infiltrating lymphocytes in primary liver carcinoma. Germline V gene data show CDR1 as SGHDT and CDR2 as YYEEEE. This CDR3 has 15 amino acids. Joint extraction of RNA and DNA used about 17-33 mg of bulk tissue that was unsorted. Patients carried chronic HBV infection without prior treatment. The study sampled five separate regions from each tumor. From 500 ng total RNA, TCR beta cDNA was generated with a primer in the constant region. Three nested multiplex PCR rounds, a slightly modified ARM-PCR method, built the TCR beta libraries. Two initial PCR rounds of roughly 10 cycles each paired TRBV1-TRBV30 forward primers with a C-beta reverse primer. TCRdb reprocessed the multiplex PCR reads with MiXCR, giving one entry per CDR3 protein. The table has roughly 22,000 distinct CDR3 sequences, around 81% seen once; the top ten hold 35%.

Findings and caveats of the study: Only about 7.5-24% of top clones occurred in every one of the five tumor regions.

The chain recombines TRBV5-6 with TRBJ2-2; a possible D gene is TRBD1 (5 bases). This receptor was taken from a woman between 25 and 40 years old with primary liver carcinoma and hepatitis B virus infection. The specimen sequenced was liver tumor tissue from sampling region 2. The subset: tumor region T2, inferior pole. The CDR3 nucleotides are TGTGCCAGCAGCTCGGCACCCAGGGTCACCGGAGAGCAGTTTTTT. This translates into CASSSAPRVTGEQFF.